Shown below are 10 T cell receptor beta chains from a single sample sequenced in a study of T cell responses to AZD1222 COVID-19 vaccine. Clones were read by immunoSEQ multiplex PCR, and TCRdb kept only the in-frame ones, dropping some. The sample consists of fewer than 85,000 clones, 92% of them appearing once. This sample comprised peripheral blood, obtained on day 0 of MenACWY control vaccination. These receptors were collected from an adult in good health.

V is TRBV7-9 and J is TRBJ1-2; D is possibly TRBD1 (5 bases). The CDR3 totals 16 residues. V shed 1 base and J shed 6 bases, with 18 bases lying between them. Germline loops: CDR1 SEHNR, CDR2 FQNEAQ (reference sequence). CDR3 in DNA: TGTGCCAGCAGCTTAGGCCGGGTTGGGGGTGTCCATGGCTACACCTTC. This sequence encodes CASSLGRVGGVHGYTF.

This clone was seen just once. J is TRBJ2-3 and V is TRBV7-2; 9 nucleotides agree with TRBD2. The CDR3 loop spans 15 amino acids. CDR1 and CDR2 (germline): SGHTA, FQGNSA. Germline trimming cut 5 bases from V and 3 bases from J; bases unmatched to any gene: 6. CDR3 sequence: CASSLSGSGTDTQYF. The DNA for the CDR3 is TGTGCCAGCAGCCTTAGCGGGAGTGGTACAGATACGCAGTATTTT.

The chain combines TRBV18 with TRBJ2-7; unclear D gene. Germline-derived CDR1 and CDR2 are KGHSH and LQKENI. The V end lost 2 bases, the J end lost 6 bases, and 8 bases lay between the germline ends. The CDR3 is 12 amino acids. This CDR3 reads CASSPVVSEQYF. The CDR3 DNA reads TGTGCCAGCTCACCAGTGGTCAGCGAGCAGTACTTC. The full variable domain, completed using reference TRBV18 and TRBJ2-7, is NAGVMQNPRHLVRRRGQEARLRCSPMKGHSHVYWYRQLPEEGLKFMVYLQKENIIDESGMPKERFSAEFPKEGPSILRIQQVVRGDSAAYFCASSPVVSEQYFGPGTRLTVT.

The chain employs TRBV2 and TRBJ1-1; no firm D call. Trimming pared 2 bases from V and 3 bases from J, leaving 16 bases between. The CDR3 is 16 amino acids. CDR1 is SNHLY, CDR2 FYNNEI, per germline. This CDR3 is CASSEFALSGYTEAFF. The CDR3 DNA is TGTGCCAGCAGTGAATTTGCCCTTAGTGGGTACACTGAAGCTTTCTTT.

The chain combines TRBV19 with TRBJ1-5; 9 bases fit TRBD1. The CDR3 runs to 16 residues. With 5 bases clipped from V and 3 bases from J, the junction kept 8 bases outside the gene matches. Per germline, CDR1 LNHDA and CDR2 SQIVND (reference sequence). The CDR3 spells CASSLRGTGINQPQHF. CDR3 bases: TGTGCCAGTAGTTTAAGGGGGACAGGGATCAATCAGCCCCAGCATTTT. Combining the CDR3 with reference TRBV19 and TRBJ1-5 gives the whole variable domain DGGITQSPKYLFRKEGQNVTLSCEQNLNHDAMYWYRQDPGQGLRLIYYSQIVNDFQKGDIAEGYSVSREKKESFPLTVTSAQKNPTAFYLCASSLRGTGINQPQHFGDGTRLSIL.

This clone was observed once. The rearrangement links TRBV4-3 to TRBJ1-6; 9 bases align to TRBD1. CDR1 LGHNA and CDR2 YSLEER come from the germline V gene. With V trimmed by 4 bases and J by 3 bases, 4 bases remained unmatched. CDR3 length: 16 amino acids. The CDR3 nucleotides read TGCGCCAGCAGCCGGTCGACAGGGGGCTATAATTCACCCCTCCACTTT. Residues: CASSRSTGGYNSPLHF.

This sequence joins TRBV7-8 and TRBJ1-1; D is possibly TRBD1 (5 bases). V dropped 1 base and J dropped 1 base, with 13 bases sitting between them. This CDR3 contains 16 residues. Germline assignment: CDR1 SGHVS and CDR2 FQNEAQ. The CDR3: CASSLDLPGGNTEAFF. CDR3 DNA: TGTGCCAGCAGCTTAGATCTCCCGGGGGGGAACACTGAAGCTTTCTTT. Variable domain in full (rest from reference TRBV7-8 and TRBJ1-1): GAGVSQSPRYKVAKRGQDVALRCDPISGHVSLFWYQQALGQGPEFLTYFQNEAQLDKSGLPSDRFFAERPEGSVSTLKIQRTQQEDSAVYLCASSLDLPGGNTEAFFGQGTRLTVV.

The chain carries TRBV24-1 and TRBJ2-7; 7 bases agree with TRBD1. Germline V gives CDR1 KGHDR, CDR2 SFDVKD. The CDR3 spans 14 residues. Unmatched junction bases numbered 10, after V lost 4 bases and J lost 8 bases. CDR3 protein: CATSEGDSRTKQYF. The DNA of the CDR3 is TGTGCCACCAGTGAAGGGGACAGCCGTACCAAGCAGTACTTC.

This sequence joins TRBV30 and TRBJ2-3, with 8 bases identical to TRBD2. There are 15 residues in the CDR3. From germline, CDR1 is GTSNPN and CDR2 SVGIG (reference sequence). V shed 2 bases and J 3 bases; nucleotides not matched to a gene: 7. CDR3: CAWSRGAGATDTQYF. The CDR3 region has the DNA TGTGCCTGGAGTCGAGGAGCGGGGGCAACAGATACGCAGTATTTT.

The gene calls are TRBV2 and TRBJ2-3; no clear D gene. The V and J ends lost 0 bases and 10 bases respectively, with 5 bases between them. The V gene's germline CDR1 is SNHLY and CDR2 FYNNEI. The CDR3 has 11 residues. The CDR3 is CASSEAMAQYF. The CDR3 DNA is TGTGCCAGCAGTGAAGCGATGGCGCAGTATTTT.